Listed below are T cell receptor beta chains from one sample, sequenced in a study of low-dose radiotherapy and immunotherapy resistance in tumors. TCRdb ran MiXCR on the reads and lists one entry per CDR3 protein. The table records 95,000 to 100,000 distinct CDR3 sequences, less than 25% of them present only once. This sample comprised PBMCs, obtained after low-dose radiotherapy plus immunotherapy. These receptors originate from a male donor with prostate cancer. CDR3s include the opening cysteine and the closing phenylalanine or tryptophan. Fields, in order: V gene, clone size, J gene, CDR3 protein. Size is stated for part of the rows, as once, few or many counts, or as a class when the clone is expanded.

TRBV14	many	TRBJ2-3	CASSQFRPSGTDTQYF
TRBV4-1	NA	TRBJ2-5	CASSERGAGETQYF
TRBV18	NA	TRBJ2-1	CASSSRTGRYEQFF
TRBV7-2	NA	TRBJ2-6	CASSPYAGANVLTF
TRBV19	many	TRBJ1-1	CASSQVNTEAFF
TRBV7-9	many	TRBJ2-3	CASSIYTNREVPDTQYF
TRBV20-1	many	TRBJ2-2	CSAINGGATGELFF
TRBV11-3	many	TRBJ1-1	CASSLWWDTEAFF
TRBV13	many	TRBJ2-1	CASSGTGIWAYNEQFF
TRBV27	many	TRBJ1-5	CASAGGQGAFQPQHF
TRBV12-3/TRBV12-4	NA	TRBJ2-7	CASSLGVVPGQGNEQYF
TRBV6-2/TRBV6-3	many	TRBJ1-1	CASTKTGNTEAFF
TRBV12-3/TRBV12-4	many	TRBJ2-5	CASSGGWFGPEETQYF
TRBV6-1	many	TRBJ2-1	CASSEAGTGDNEQFF
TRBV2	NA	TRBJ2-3	CASSEGTGSTDTQYF
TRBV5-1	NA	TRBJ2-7	CASSLEGYSDEQYF
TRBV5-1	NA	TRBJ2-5	CASSLGLAGVAQETQYF
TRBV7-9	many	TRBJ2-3	CASSRPRQPGTQYF
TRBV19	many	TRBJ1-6	CASRSGQEGSPLHF
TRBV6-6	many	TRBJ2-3	CASSSASGDTQYF
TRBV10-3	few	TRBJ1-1	CAISESLNTEAFF
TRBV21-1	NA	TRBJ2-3	CASSPLGAGYTDTQYF